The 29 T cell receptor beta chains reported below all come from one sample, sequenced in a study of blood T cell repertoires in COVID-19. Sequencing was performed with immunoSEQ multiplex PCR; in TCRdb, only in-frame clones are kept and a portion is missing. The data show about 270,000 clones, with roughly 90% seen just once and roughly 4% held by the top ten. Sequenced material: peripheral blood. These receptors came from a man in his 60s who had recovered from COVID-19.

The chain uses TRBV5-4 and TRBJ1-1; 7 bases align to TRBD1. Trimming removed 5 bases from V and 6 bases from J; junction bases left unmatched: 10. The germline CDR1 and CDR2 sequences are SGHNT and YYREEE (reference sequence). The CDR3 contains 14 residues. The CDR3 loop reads CASSPTGRMAEAFF. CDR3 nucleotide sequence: TGTGCCAGCAGTCCGACAGGGCGGATGGCTGAAGCTTTCTTT.

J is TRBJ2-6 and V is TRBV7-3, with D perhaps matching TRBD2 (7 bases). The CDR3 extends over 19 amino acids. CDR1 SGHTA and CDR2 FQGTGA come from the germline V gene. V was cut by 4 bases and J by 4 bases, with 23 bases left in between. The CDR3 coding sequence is TGTGCCAGCAGCTCCCTTGGGGGGGGCCCTGAGGAGGGGGCCAACGTCCTGACTTTC. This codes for CASSSLGGGPEEGANVLTF. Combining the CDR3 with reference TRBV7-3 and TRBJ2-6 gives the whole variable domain GAGVSQTPSNKVTEKGKYVELRCDPISGHTALYWYRQSLGQGPEFLIYFQGTGAADDSGLPNDRFFAVRPEGSVSTLKIQRTERGDSAVYLCASSSLGGGPEEGANVLTFGAGSRLTVL.

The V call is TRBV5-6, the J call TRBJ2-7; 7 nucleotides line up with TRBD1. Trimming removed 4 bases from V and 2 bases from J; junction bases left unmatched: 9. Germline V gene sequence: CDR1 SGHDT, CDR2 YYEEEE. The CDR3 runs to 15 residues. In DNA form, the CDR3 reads TGTGCCAGCAGCCGTCCGGGACAGCCAACCTACGAGCAGTACTTC. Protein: CASSRPGQPTYEQYF.

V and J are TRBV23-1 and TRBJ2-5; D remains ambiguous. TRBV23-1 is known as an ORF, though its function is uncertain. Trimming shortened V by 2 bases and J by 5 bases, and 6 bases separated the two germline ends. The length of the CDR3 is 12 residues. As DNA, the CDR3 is TGCGCCAGCAGTCAACCAATCGAGACCCAGTACTTC. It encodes CASSQPIETQYF.

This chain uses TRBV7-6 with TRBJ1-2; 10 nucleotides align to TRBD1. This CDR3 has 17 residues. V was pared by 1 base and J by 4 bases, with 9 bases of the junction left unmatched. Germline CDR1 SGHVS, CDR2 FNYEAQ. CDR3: CASSLGTGGNPFYGYTF. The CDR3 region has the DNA TGTGCCAGCAGCTTAGGGACAGGGGGTAACCCTTTCTATGGCTACACCTTC.

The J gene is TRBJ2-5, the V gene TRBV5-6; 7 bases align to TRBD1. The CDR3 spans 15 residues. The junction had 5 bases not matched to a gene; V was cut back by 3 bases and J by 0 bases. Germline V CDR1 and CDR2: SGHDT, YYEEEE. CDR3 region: CASSYGTADQETQYF. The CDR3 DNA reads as TGTGCCAGCAGCTACGGGACAGCAGACCAAGAGACCCAGTACTTC.

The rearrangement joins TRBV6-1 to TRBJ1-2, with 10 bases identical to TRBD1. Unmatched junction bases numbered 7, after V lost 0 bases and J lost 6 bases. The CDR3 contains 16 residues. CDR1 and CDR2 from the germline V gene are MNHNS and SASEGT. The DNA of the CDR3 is TGTGCCAGCAGTGAAGCGCGGGGGACAGGGGTGGATGGCTACACCTTC. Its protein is CASSEARGTGVDGYTF.

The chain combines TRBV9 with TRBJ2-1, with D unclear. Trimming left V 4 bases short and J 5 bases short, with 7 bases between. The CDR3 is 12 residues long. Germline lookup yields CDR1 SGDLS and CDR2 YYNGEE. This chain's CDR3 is CASSLTNNEQFF. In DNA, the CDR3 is TGTGCCAGCAGCCTCACTAACAATGAGCAGTTCTTC.

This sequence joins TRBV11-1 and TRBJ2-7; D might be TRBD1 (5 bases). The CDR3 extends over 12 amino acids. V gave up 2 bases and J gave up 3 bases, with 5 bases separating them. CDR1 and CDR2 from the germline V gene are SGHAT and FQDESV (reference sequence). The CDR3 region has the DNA TGTGCCAGCAGCTTACAGGGCTACGAGCAGTACTTC. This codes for CASSLQGYEQYF.

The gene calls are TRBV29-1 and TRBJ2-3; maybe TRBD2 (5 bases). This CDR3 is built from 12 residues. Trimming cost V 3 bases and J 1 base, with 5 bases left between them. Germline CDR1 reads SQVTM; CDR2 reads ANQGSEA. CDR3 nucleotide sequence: TGCAGCGTTGAGCGGGGCACAGATACGCAGTATTTT. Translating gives CSVERGTDTQYF.

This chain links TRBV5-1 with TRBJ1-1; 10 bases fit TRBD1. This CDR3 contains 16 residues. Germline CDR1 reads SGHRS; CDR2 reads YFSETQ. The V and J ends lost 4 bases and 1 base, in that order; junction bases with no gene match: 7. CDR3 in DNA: TGCGCCAGCAGCCTCCGGGACAGGGGTGGGAACACTGAAGCTTTCTTT. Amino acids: CASSLRDRGGNTEAFF.

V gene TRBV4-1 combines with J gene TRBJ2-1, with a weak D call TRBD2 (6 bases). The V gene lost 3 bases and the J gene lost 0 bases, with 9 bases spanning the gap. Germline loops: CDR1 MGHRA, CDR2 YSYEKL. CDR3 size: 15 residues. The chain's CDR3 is CASSQEGGSYNEQFF. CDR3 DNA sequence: TGCGCCAGCAGCCAGGAGGGCGGCTCCTACAATGAGCAGTTCTTC.

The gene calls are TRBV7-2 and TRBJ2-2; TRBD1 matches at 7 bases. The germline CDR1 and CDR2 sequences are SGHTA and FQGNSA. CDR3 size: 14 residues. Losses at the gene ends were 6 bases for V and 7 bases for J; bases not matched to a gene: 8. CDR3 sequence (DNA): TGTGCCAGCAGACCTGACAGGGCGGTCGGGGAGCTGTTTTTT. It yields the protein CASRPDRAVGELFF.

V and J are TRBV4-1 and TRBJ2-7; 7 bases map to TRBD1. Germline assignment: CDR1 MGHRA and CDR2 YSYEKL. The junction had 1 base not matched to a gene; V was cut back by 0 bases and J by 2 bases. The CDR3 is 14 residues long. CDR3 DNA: TGCGCCAGCAGCCAAGAGGACAGGACCTACGAGCAGTACTTC. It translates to CASSQEDRTYEQYF.

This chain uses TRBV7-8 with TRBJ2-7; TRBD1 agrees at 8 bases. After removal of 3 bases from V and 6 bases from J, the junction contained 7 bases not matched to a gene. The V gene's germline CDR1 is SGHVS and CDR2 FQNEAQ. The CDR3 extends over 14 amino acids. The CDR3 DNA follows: TGTGCCAGCAGCTTCCTAGAAGACAGGGGCGAGCAGTACTTC. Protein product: CASSFLEDRGEQYF.

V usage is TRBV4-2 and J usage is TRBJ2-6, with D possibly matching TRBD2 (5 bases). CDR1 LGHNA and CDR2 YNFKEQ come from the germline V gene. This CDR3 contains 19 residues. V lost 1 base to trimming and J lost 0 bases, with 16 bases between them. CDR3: CASSQAAAASFSGANVLTF. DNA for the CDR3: TGTGCCAGCAGCCAAGCAGCAGCGGCCTCTTTCTCTGGGGCCAACGTCCTGACTTTC.

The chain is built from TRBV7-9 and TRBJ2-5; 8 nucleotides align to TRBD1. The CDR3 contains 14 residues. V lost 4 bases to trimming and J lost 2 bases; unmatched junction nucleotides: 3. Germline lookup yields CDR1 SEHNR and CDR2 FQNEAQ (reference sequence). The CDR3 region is CASSSYRGQETQYF. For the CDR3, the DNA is TGTGCCAGCAGCTCTTACAGGGGGCAAGAGACCCAGTACTTC.

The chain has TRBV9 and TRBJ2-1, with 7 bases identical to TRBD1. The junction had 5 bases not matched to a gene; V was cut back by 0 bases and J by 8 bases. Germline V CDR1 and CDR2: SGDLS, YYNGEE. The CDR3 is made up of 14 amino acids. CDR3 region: CASSVVLGGHEQFF. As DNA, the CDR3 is TGTGCCAGCAGCGTAGTGTTAGGGGGCCATGAGCAGTTCTTC.

CDR3 protein: CASSFRGEQYF. In DNA form, the CDR3 reads TGCGCCAGCAGCTTCCGGGGCGAGCAGTACTTC. V and J are TRBV5-1 and TRBJ2-7; perhaps TRBD2 as D (5 bases). Deletions cut 2 bases from V and 6 bases from J, with 6 bases between. From germline, CDR1 is SGHRS and CDR2 YFSETQ. The length of the CDR3 is 11 residues.

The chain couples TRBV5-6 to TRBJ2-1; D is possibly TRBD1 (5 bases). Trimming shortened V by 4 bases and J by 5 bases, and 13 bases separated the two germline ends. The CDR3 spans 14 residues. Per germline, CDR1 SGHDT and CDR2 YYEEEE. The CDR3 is CASSPRAFHNEQFF. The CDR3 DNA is TGTGCCAGCAGCCCCAGGGCCTTCCACAATGAGCAGTTCTTC.

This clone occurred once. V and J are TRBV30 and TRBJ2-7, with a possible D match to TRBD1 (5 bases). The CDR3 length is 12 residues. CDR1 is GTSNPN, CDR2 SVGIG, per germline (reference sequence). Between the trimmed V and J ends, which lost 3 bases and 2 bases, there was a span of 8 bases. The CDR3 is CAWRDSAYEQYF. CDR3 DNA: TGTGCCTGGAGAGACAGTGCCTACGAGCAGTACTTC.

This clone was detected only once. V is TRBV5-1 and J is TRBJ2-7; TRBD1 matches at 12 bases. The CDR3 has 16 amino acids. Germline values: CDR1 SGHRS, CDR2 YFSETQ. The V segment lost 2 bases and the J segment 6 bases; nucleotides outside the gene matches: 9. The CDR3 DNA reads TGCGCCAGCAGCTTCTCCGGGACAGGGGGCTTCAGCGAGCAGTACTTC. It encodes CASSFSGTGGFSEQYF.

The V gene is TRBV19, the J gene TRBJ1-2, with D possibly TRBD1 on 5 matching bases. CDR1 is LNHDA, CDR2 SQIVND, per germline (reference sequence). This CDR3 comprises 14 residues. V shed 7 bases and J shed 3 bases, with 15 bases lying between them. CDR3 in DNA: TGTGCCAGTACCAAATGGGAAGGGGACTATGGCTACACCTTC. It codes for CASTKWEGDYGYTF.

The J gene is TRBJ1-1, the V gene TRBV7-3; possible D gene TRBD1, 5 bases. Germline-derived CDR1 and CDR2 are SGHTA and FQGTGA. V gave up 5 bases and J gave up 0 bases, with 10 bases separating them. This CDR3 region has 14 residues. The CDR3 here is CASSPQGLNTEAFF. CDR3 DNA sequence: TGTGCCAGCAGCCCTCAGGGTCTGAACACTGAAGCTTTCTTT. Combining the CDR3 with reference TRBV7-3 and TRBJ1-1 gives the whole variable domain GAGVSQTPSNKVTEKGKYVELRCDPISGHTALYWYRQSLGQGPEFLIYFQGTGAADDSGLPNDRFFAVRPEGSVSTLKIQRTERGDSAVYLCASSPQGLNTEAFFGQGTRLTVV.

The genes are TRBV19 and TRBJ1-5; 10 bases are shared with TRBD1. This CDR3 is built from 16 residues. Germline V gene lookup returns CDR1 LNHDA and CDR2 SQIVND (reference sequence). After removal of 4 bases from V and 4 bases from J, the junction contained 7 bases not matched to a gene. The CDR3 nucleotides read TGTGCCAGTAGTAAAGGGGACAGGGGCACTAATCAGCCCCAGCATTTT. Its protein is CASSKGDRGTNQPQHF.

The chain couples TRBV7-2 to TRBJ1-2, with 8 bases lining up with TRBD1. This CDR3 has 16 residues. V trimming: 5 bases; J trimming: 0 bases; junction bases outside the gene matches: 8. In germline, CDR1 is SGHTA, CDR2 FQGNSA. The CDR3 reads CASSNRQGLANYGYTF. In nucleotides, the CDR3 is TGTGCCAGCAGCAATAGACAGGGGTTAGCTAACTATGGCTACACCTTC. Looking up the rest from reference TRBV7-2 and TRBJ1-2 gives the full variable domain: GAGVSQSPSNKVTEKGKDVELRCDPISGHTALYWYRQSLGQGLEFLIYFQGNSAPDKSGLPSDRFSAERTGGSVSTLTIQRTQQEDSAVYLCASSNRQGLANYGYTFGSGTRLTVV.

The CDR3, as DNA: TGTGCCAGCAACCCGTTACCGGGACTAGAGAGCGGTGGGGAGCTGTTTTTT. This codes for CASNPLPGLESGGELFF. V usage is TRBV2 and J usage is TRBJ2-2; the match to TRBD2 covers 8 bases. Germline trimming cut 7 bases from V and 8 bases from J; bases unmatched to any gene: 18. This CDR3 comprises 17 residues. CDR1 SNHLY and CDR2 FYNNEI come from the germline V gene. Complete variable domain (other parts from reference TRBV2 and TRBJ2-2): EPEVTQTPSHQVTQMGQEVILRCVPISNHLYFYWYRQILGQKVEFLVSFYNNEISEKSEIFDDQFSVERPDGSNFTLKIRSTKLEDSAMYFCASNPLPGLESGGELFFGEGSRLTVL.

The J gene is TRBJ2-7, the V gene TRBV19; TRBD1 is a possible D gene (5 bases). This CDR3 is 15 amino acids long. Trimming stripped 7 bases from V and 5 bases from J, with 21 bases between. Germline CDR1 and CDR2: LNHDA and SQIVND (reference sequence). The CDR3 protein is CASTKTTGRSDEQYF. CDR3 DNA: TGTGCCAGTACTAAGACCACAGGTAGGTCGGACGAGCAGTACTTC.

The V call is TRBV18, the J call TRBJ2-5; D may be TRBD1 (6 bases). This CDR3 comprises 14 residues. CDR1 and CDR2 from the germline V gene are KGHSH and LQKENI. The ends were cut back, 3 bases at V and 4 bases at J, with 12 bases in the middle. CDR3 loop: CASSPAGVRETQYF. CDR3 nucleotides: TGTGCCAGCTCACCGGCAGGGGTGAGAGAGACCCAGTACTTC.